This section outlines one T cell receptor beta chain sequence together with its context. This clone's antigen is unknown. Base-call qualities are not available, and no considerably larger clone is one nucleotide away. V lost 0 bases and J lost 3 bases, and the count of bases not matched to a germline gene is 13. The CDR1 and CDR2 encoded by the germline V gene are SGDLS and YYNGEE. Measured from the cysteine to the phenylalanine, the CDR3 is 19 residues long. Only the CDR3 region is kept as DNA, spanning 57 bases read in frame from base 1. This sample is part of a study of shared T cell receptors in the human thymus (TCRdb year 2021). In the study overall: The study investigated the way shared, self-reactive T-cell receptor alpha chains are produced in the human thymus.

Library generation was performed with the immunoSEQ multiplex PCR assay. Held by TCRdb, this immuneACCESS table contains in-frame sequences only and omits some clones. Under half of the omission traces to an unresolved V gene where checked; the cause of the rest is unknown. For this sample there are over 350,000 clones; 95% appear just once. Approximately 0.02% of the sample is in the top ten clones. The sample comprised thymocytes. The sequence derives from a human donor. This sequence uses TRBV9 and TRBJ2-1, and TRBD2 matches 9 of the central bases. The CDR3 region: CASSVEPLLAGVGYNEQFF. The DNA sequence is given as TGTGCCAGCAGCGTAGAACCCCTTTTAGCGGGAGTGGGCTACAATGAGCAGTTCTTC.